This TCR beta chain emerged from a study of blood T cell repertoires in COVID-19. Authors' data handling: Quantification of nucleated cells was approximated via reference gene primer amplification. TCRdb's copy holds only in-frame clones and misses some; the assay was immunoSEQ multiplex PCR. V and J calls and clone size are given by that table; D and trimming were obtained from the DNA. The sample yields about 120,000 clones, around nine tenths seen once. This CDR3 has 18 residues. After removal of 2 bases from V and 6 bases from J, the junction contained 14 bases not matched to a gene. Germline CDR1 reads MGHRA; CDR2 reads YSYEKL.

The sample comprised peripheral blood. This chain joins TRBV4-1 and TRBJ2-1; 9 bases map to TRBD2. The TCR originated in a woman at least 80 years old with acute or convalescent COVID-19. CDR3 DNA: TGCGCCAGCAGCCAATACAGGGGCGCTAGCGGGATGATCAATGAGCAGTTCTTC. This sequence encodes CASSQYRGASGMINEQFF.